Following are 25 T cell receptor beta chains from one sample sequenced in a study of metastatic and nonmetastatic thyroid tumors. Nobody among the patients had been given any treatment before thyroid surgery. TCRdb called clones again from the PCR reads with MiXCR. The sample shows some 26,000 clones, approximately 20% of them seen only once. The sample consisted of adjacent normal tissue. The receptors come from a female donor with papillary thyroid cancer or a benign thyroid nodule (not recorded which). Some clones in this sample may be carry-over from other donors' samples.

This clone ranks as medium-sized. The chain uses TRBV20-1 and TRBJ2-7; D tentatively fits TRBD1 or TRBD2 (5 bases each). This CDR3 contains 14 residues. The V and J ends lost 4 bases and 1 base respectively, with 14 bases between them. Per the germline V gene, CDR1 is DFQATT and CDR2 is SNEGSKA (reference sequence). Written as DNA, the CDR3 is TGCAGTGCTACGGGGACGGACGCTTCCTACGAGCAGTACTTC. Translated, it gives CSATGTDASYEQYF.

With regard to this clone: The conserved phenylalanine or tryptophan is not found at the CDR3 terminus, so this likely reflects a read error. The gene calls are TRBV9 and TRBJ1-1; D might be TRBD1 (5 bases). CDR3 length equals 15 residues. The V and J ends lost 0 bases and 11 bases respectively, with 20 bases between them. Germline V gene sequence: CDR1 SGDLS, CDR2 YYNGEE. This CDR3 reads CASSVEADSTGRAFS. CDR3 DNA sequence: TGTGCCAGCAGCGTAGAGGCCGACAGTACCGGACGCGCTTTCTCT.

The chain recombines TRBV12-3 or TRBV12-4 with TRBJ1-6; D gene ambiguous. The germline V and J ends were trimmed by 5 bases and 8 bases, with 16 bases remaining between them. The CDR3 extends over 15 amino acids. The CDR3 DNA reads as TGTGCCAGCAGTCCGGAGGGAAGTTGGGATTCACCCCTCCACTTT. Encoded protein: CASSPEGSWDSPLHF.

The chain links TRBV19 to TRBJ1-1; TRBD1 might be the D (5 bases). Germline V gives CDR1 LNHDA, CDR2 SQIVND (reference sequence). V lost 4 bases to trimming and J lost 1 base, with 16 bases between them. This CDR3 is 16 amino acids long. This chain's CDR3 is CASSRTQRGWNTEAFF. The CDR3 coding sequence is TGTGCCAGTAGTAGGACCCAGCGGGGGTGGAACACTGAAGCTTTCTTT.

This clone was seen only a few times. This chain joins TRBV5-1 and TRBJ1-6, with a possible D match to TRBD1 (5 bases). V lost 3 bases to trimming and J lost 2 bases, with 9 bases between them. The CDR3 loop spans 15 amino acids. Germline loops: CDR1 SGHRS, CDR2 YFSETQ. DNA of the CDR3: TGCGCCAGCAGCTGGCAGGGCCCCTATAATTCACCCCTCCACTTT. Its translation is CASSWQGPYNSPLHF. Variable domain in full (rest from reference TRBV5-1 and TRBJ1-6): KAGVTQTPRYLIKTRGQQVTLSCSPISGHRSVSWYQQTPGQGLQFLFEYFSETQRNKGNFPGRFSGRQFSNSRSEMNVSTLELGDSALYLCASSWQGPYNSPLHFGNGTRLTVT.

Relative to its sample, this clone is medium-sized. The V and J genes are TRBV28 and TRBJ2-7; 7 bases are a match to TRBD1. V shed 7 bases and J 0 bases; nucleotides not matched to a gene: 12. Germline V lookup: CDR1 MDHEN, CDR2 SYDVKM. The CDR3 extends over 16 amino acids. The DNA of the CDR3 is TGTGCCAGCACCGCAGGGGGTCAAGGGAGCTCCTACGAGCAGTACTTC. This sequence encodes CASTAGGQGSSYEQYF.

This clone is labeled as medium-sized. CDR3 in DNA: TGTGCCAGCAGGCTTACCACAAACTCCTACGAGCAGTACTTC. Encoded protein: CASRLTTNSYEQYF. The rearrangement uses TRBV27 and TRBJ2-7, with D unclear. CDR3 size: 14 residues. V shed 6 bases and J shed 0 bases, with 12 bases lying between them. Germline V gene sequence: CDR1 MNHEY, CDR2 SMNVEV (reference sequence).

Note on this clone: One junction end disagrees with the germline gene, perhaps due to a read error. The chain is built from TRBV7-7 and TRBJ2-1; D remains ambiguous. Germline values: CDR1 SSHAT, CDR2 FNYEAQ (reference sequence). This CDR3 is built from 13 residues. CDR3 sequence reads: CASSLERHNEQFF. The CDR3 coding sequence is TGTGCTAGCAGCTTAGAACGGCACAATGAGCAGTTCTTC.

In its sample, this clone was seen a few times. This rearrangement joins TRBV19 to TRBJ2-1; possibly TRBD1 for D (6 bases). V dropped 5 bases and J dropped 2 bases, with 10 bases sitting between them. This CDR3 has 14 residues. From germline, CDR1 is LNHDA and CDR2 SQIVND (reference sequence). The CDR3 DNA sequence: TGTGCCAGTAGTCTACAGGGACCCTACAATGAGCAGTTCTTC. Its protein is CASSLQGPYNEQFF. Filled out from reference TRBV19 and TRBJ2-1, the complete variable domain reads DGGITQSPKYLFRKEGQNVTLSCEQNLNHDAMYWYRQDPGQGLRLIYYSQIVNDFQKGDIAEGYSVSREKKESFPLTVTSAQKNPTAFYLCASSLQGPYNEQFFGPGTRLTVL.

The CDR3, as DNA: TGCAGTGCCCGAGGAGCTTTTCTCGAGCAGTACTTC. This gives the protein CSARGAFLEQYF. This chain uses TRBV20-1 with TRBJ2-7; D call uncertain. Germline V CDR1 and CDR2: DFQATT, SNEGSKA (reference sequence). V lost 6 bases to trimming and J lost 6 bases, with 15 bases between them. The length of the CDR3 is 12 residues.

V usage is TRBV6-5 and J usage is TRBJ1-5; D is unclear. Germline values: CDR1 MNHEY, CDR2 SVGAGI. CDR3 length: 15 residues. V lost 5 bases, J lost 16 bases, and 27 bases lay in between. CDR3 residues: CASSVLGSLGQPDHF. In nucleotides, the CDR3 is TGTGCCAGCAGTGTACTGGGGAGCCTCGGGCAGCCCGACCATTTT.

This clone has more than one count but fewer than ten. V usage is TRBV12-3 or TRBV12-4 and J usage is TRBJ1-1; D remains ambiguous. CDR3 length equals 12 residues. Trimming stripped 4 bases from V and 7 bases from J, with 10 bases between. DNA for the CDR3: TGTGCCAGCAGTTCTAGCCAGAGTGAAGCTTTCTTT. It codes for CASSSSQSEAFF.

Regarding this clone: The missing conserved phenylalanine or tryptophan at the end of this CDR3 makes a read error likely. The gene calls are TRBV11-2 and TRBJ2-2; tentative D call: TRBD2 (6 bases). V shed 8 bases and J shed 4 bases, with 8 bases lying between them. The CDR3 is 12 residues long. From germline, CDR1 is SGHAT and CDR2 FQNNGV. Here the CDR3 reads CASWRGTGELFP. CDR3 bases: TGTGCCAGCTGGCGGGGCACCGGGGAGCTGTTTCCT.

In regard to this clone: This sample includes further DNA sequences coding for the same CDR3. This sequence joins TRBV20-1 and TRBJ2-7; 8 nucleotides align to TRBD2. CDR1 is DFQATT and CDR2 is SNEGSKA in the germline V gene (reference sequence). The CDR3 has 12 amino acids. CDR3 nucleotides: TGCAGCGCCAGCCCACGGGGGGGAGAGCAGTACTTC. This encodes CSASPRGGEQYF.

A remark on this clone: Germline is not matched at one junction end, which may reflect a read error. The V gene is TRBV20-1, the J gene TRBJ1-1; D is uncertain. The germline CDR1 and CDR2 sequences are DFQATT and SNEGSKA (reference sequence). The CDR3 is made up of 11 amino acids. The CDR3 DNA reads TGCAGTGCTAGAGGTAGCACTGAATCTTTCTTT. This sequence encodes CSARGSTESFF.

This clone has a handful of counts. The junction differs from germline at one of its ends, possibly a read error. This chain joins TRBV12-3 or TRBV12-4 and TRBJ2-1; TRBD2 agrees at 7 bases. CDR3 length: 11 amino acids. The CDR3 DNA is TGTGTCAGCAGGCGCGGGGGAGAGCATTTCTTC. Its translation: CVSRRGGEHFF.

This clone occurred many times. The V and J genes are TRBV20-1 and TRBJ2-3; 11 bases align to TRBD2. The CDR3 spans 16 residues. Germline V lookup: CDR1 DFQATT, CDR2 SNEGSKA (reference sequence). The junction had 7 bases not matched to a gene; V was cut back by 3 bases and J by 2 bases. CDR3 sequence: CSASYRLAGNTDTQYF. For the CDR3, the DNA is TGCAGTGCTAGTTACCGACTAGCGGGAAACACAGATACGCAGTATTTT.

This clone is judged medium-sized (0.01 to 0.1%). The chain carries TRBV12-3 or TRBV12-4 and TRBJ2-2; 14 bases match TRBD2. The V gene end was trimmed by 5 bases and the J gene end by 8 bases; junction bases not matched to a gene: 4. The CDR3 runs 15 residues. The CDR3 is CASSPGLAGVGELFF. In nucleotides, the CDR3 is TGTGCCAGCAGTCCGGGACTAGCGGGAGTTGGGGAGCTGTTTTTT.

By share, this clone ranks as medium-sized. The genes are TRBV6-6 and TRBJ1-2, with D possibly TRBD1 on 6 matching bases. Looked up from germline, CDR1 is MNHNY and CDR2 is SVGAGI (reference sequence). Trimming took off 0 bases at V and 2 bases at J, with 16 bases between the two ends. The CDR3 spans 17 residues. The CDR3 protein is CASSYSVYVRGNYGYTF. The DNA of the CDR3 is TGTGCCAGCAGTTACTCGGTATATGTCAGGGGCAACTATGGCTACACCTTC.

The V gene is TRBV6-1, the J gene TRBJ1-2; D remains unclear. Per the germline V gene, CDR1 is MNHNS and CDR2 is SASEGT. V gave up 8 bases and J gave up 3 bases, with 22 bases separating them. CDR3 length equals 16 residues. CDR3 sequence (DNA): TGTGCCAGCCACTATAGTTACATGGTATTCGACTATGGCTACACCTTC. It is translated as CASHYSYMVFDYGYTF.

With respect to this clone: A read error is possible here, since a much larger clone lies one base away. The chain uses TRBV4-3 and TRBJ1-1; possible D gene TRBD1, 6 bases. V was cut by 5 bases and J by 2 bases, with 9 bases left in between. The CDR3 extends over 13 amino acids. Germline CDR1 is LGHNA and CDR2 is YSLEER. The DNA for the CDR3 is TGCGCCAGCAGCATACAGGGAAACACTGAAGCTTTCTTT. Translating gives CASSIQGNTEAFF.

This clone is medium-sized. The rearrangement joins TRBV6-2 or TRBV6-3 to TRBJ1-5, with D possibly TRBD1 on 5 matching bases. The CDR3 covers 15 residues. Trimming left V 4 bases short and J 4 bases short, with 14 bases between. Germline V CDR1 and CDR2: MNHEY, SVGEGT. The CDR3 spells CASSSWGSFNQPQHF. DNA for the CDR3: TGTGCCAGCAGTTCCTGGGGCAGTTTTAATCAGCCCCAGCATTTT.

Worth noting for this clone: This is likely a read error, given that the CDR3 carries no conserved phenylalanine or tryptophan at its end. The V call is TRBV28, the J call TRBJ1-5; possibly TRBD2 for D (5 bases). The J call may not be correct, given that the DNA end is closer to TRBJ2-3. The CDR3 covers 14 residues. The germline V gene encodes CDR1 MDHEN and CDR2 SYDVKM. The CDR3: CASSLSWVGEPQYL. CDR3 in DNA: TGTGCCAGCAGTTTGTCTTGGGTCGGGGAGCCCCAGTATCTT.

As for this clone: An end of the junction does not agree with germline; a read error may underlie this. The chain recombines TRBV7-6 with TRBJ2-3; 8 bases map to TRBD1. Germline-derived CDR1 and CDR2 are SGHVS and FNYEAQ. CDR3 size: 15 residues. CDR3 amino acids: CASSRGQEITDTQYF. The CDR3 DNA reads TGTGCCAGCAGCCGGGGACAGGAAATCACAGATACGCAGTATTTC.

By share, this clone counts as medium-sized. The chain links TRBV11-3 to TRBJ2-7; tentative D call: TRBD2 (5 bases). The CDR3 covers 13 residues. Germline V CDR1 and CDR2: SGHNT, YENEEA. With 2 bases removed from V and 6 bases from J, the gap between germline ends came to 11 bases. In nucleotides, the CDR3 is TGTGCCAGCAGCTTAAGCCTAGCTGGCGAGCAGTACTTC. It encodes CASSLSLAGEQYF. Full variable domain (missing parts from reference TRBV11-3 and TRBJ2-7): EAGVVQSPRYKIIEKKQPVAFWCNPISGHNTLYWYLQNLGQGPELLIRYENEEAVDDSQLPKDRFSAERLKGVDSTLKIQPAELGDSAVYLCASSLSLAGEQYFGPGTRLTVT.